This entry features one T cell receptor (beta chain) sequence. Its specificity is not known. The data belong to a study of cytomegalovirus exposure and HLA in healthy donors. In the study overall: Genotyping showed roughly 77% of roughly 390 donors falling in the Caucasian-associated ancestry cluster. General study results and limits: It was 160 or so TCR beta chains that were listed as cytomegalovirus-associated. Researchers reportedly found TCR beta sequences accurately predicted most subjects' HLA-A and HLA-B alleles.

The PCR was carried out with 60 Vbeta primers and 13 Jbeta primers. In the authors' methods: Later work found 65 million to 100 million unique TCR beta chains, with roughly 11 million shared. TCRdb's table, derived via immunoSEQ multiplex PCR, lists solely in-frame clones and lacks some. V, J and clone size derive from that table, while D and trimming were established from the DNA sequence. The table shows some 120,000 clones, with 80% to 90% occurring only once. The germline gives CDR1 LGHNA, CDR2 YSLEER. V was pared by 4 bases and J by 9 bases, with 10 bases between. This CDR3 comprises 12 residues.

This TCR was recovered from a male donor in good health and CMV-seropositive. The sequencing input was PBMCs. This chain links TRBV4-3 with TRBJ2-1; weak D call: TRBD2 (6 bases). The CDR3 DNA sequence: TGCGCCAGCAGCCTTCCTAGCGCTGAGCAGTTCTTC. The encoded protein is CASSLPSAEQFF.